This passage covers 11 T cell receptor beta chains from one sample sequenced in a study of blood T cell repertoires in COVID-19 (TCRdb year 2020). The library was made by the immunoSEQ multiplex PCR assay. TCRdb's version of the immuneACCESS table is confined to in-frame rearrangements and falls short of the full clone set. An unresolved V gene accounts for under half of the shortfall where checked; the remainder is of unknown origin. Recorded for this sample are roughly 50,000 clones; just under 80% of them occurred a single time. The top ten constitute about 15% of the sample. Material for sequencing was peripheral blood. The receptors shown here come from a human donor with active or convalescent COVID-19. The donor label of this sample is uncertain.

The V and J genes are TRBV28 and TRBJ2-7; tentative D call: TRBD1 (6 bases). Trimming shortened V by 5 bases and J by 3 bases, and 11 bases separated the two germline ends. Germline V gives CDR1 MDHEN, CDR2 SYDVKM. The CDR3 totals 13 residues. CDR3: CASSTGNLYEQYF. The CDR3 DNA follows: TGTGCCAGCAGTACAGGGAACCTCTACGAGCAGTACTTC.

The V gene is TRBV30, the J gene TRBJ1-4; D is perhaps TRBD1 (6 bases). V dropped 5 bases and J dropped 8 bases, with 9 bases sitting between them. The CDR3 extends over 11 amino acids. Germline V gene lookup returns CDR1 GTSNPN and CDR2 SVGIG (reference sequence). CDR3 sequence (DNA): TGTGCCTGGGTCAGGGGCGAAAAACTGTTTTTT. Translation: CAWVRGEKLFF.

The chain joins TRBV27 to TRBJ2-5; 8 bases are a match to TRBD1. Trimming at V came to 5 bases and at J to 2 bases, leaving 7 bases not matched to a gene. The CDR3 is 15 residues long. CDR1 MNHEY and CDR2 SMNVEV come from the germline V gene (reference sequence). CDR3 residues: CASSGHGTGQETQYF. CDR3 DNA sequence: TGTGCCAGCAGTGGCCACGGGACAGGACAAGAGACCCAGTACTTC.

The V and J genes are TRBV27 and TRBJ1-3, with 7 bases lining up with TRBD1. The CDR3 sequence is 16 residues long. CDR1 is MNHEY, CDR2 SMNVEV, per germline (reference sequence). V lost 5 bases, J lost 4 bases, and 11 bases stayed unmatched. The CDR3 sequence is CASSHVGGGRGNTIYF. The CDR3 bases are TGTGCCAGCAGTCATGTAGGAGGGGGCAGAGGAAACACCATATATTTT.

V and J are TRBV19 and TRBJ1-1, with D possibly matching TRBD1 (5 bases). Trimming pared 3 bases from V and 3 bases from J, leaving 11 bases between. Germline loops: CDR1 LNHDA, CDR2 SQIVND (reference sequence). The CDR3 totals 14 residues. The CDR3 region is CASSIGREDTEAFF. CDR3 bases: TGTGCCAGTAGTATTGGCAGGGAGGACACTGAAGCTTTCTTT. The whole variable domain, filled in from reference TRBV19 and TRBJ1-1, reads DGGITQSPKYLFRKEGQNVTLSCEQNLNHDAMYWYRQDPGQGLRLIYYSQIVNDFQKGDIAEGYSVSREKKESFPLTVTSAQKNPTAFYLCASSIGREDTEAFFGQGTRLTVV.

This chain joins TRBV20-1 and TRBJ1-5; tentative D call: TRBD1 (5 bases). The CDR3 covers 16 residues. V shed 3 bases and J shed 0 bases, with 15 bases lying between them. Germline V gives CDR1 DFQATT, CDR2 SNEGSKA (reference sequence). The CDR3 reads CSASRAGRYSNQPQHF. CDR3 coding DNA: TGCAGTGCTAGTCGGGCAGGGCGATATAGCAATCAGCCCCAGCATTTT.

V usage is TRBV6-5 and J usage is TRBJ1-5, with D tentatively TRBD1 (6 bases). Between the trimmed V and J ends, which lost 2 bases and 3 bases, there was a span of 8 bases. Germline-derived CDR1 and CDR2 are MNHEY and SVGAGI. The CDR3 covers 14 residues. DNA of the CDR3: TGTGCCAGCAGTTACACAGGGCTCAATCAGCCCCAGCATTTT. This encodes CASSYTGLNQPQHF.

The chain joins TRBV18 to TRBJ1-5, with TRBD1 identical over 10 bases. Trimming at V came to 5 bases and at J to 1 base, leaving 14 bases not matched to a gene. CDR1 and CDR2 from the germline V gene are KGHSH and LQKENI. The CDR3 loop spans 19 amino acids. The CDR3 protein is CASSSRQGAGGESNQPQHF. The CDR3 DNA sequence: TGTGCCAGCTCATCGAGACAGGGGGCAGGAGGCGAGAGCAATCAGCCCCAGCATTTT.

The V call is TRBV18, the J call TRBJ2-5; D is undetermined. The V end lost 0 bases, the J end lost 0 bases, and 17 bases lay between the germline ends. Per germline, CDR1 KGHSH and CDR2 LQKENI. This CDR3 spans 18 amino acids. CDR3 loop: CASSPPEHPPGYQETQYF. In DNA, the CDR3 is TGTGCCAGCTCACCACCGGAACACCCACCAGGATACCAAGAGACCCAGTACTTC.

The chain joins TRBV9 to TRBJ2-2; 8 nucleotides match TRBD1. Germline-derived CDR1 and CDR2 are SGDLS and YYNGEE. There are 17 residues in the CDR3. The V segment lost 4 bases and the J segment 4 bases; nucleotides outside the gene matches: 12. CDR3 nucleotides: TGTGCCAGCAGCCAATCCGGGACAGGTCTTTCCACCGGGGAGCTGTTTTTT. Translated: CASSQSGTGLSTGELFF.

This clone was observed a handful of times. The rearrangement uses TRBV11-2 and TRBJ2-1; TRBD2 matches 8 bases. Losses at the gene ends were 5 bases for V and 3 bases for J; bases not matched to a gene: 12. Germline-derived CDR1 and CDR2 are SGHAT and FQNNGV. The CDR3 has 17 residues. The CDR3 is CASSPPVFSGNYNEQFF. CDR3 nucleotides: TGTGCCAGCAGCCCCCCGGTCTTTAGCGGGAACTACAATGAGCAGTTCTTC. Variable domain in full (rest from reference TRBV11-2 and TRBJ2-1): EAGVAQSPRYKIIEKRQSVAFWCNPISGHATLYWYQQILGQGPKLLIQFQNNGVVDDSQLPKDRFSAERLKGVDSTLKIQPAKLEDSAVYLCASSPPVFSGNYNEQFFGPGTRLTVL.